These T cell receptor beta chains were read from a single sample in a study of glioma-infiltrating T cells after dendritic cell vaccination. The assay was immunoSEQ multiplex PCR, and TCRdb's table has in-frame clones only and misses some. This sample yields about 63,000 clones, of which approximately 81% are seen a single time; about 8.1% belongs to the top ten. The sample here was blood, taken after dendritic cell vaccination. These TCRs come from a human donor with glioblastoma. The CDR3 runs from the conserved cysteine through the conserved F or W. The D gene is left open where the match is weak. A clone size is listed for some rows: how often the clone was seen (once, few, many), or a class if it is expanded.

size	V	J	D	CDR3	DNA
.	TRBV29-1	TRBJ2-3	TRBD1	CSVERTGADTQYF	TGCAGCGTTGAAAGGACAGGGGCAGATACGCAGTATTTT
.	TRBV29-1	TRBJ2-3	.	CSVETGRDTQYF	TGCAGCGTTGAAACAGGGAGAGATACGCAGTATTTT
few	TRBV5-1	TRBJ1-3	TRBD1	CASSWGQTFSGNTIYF	TGCGCCAGCAGCTGGGGACAGACATTCTCTGGAAACACCATATATTTT
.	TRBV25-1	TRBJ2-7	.	CASSEEVSPYEQYF	TGTGCCAGCAGTGAAGAGGTTTCACCCTACGAGCAGTACTTC
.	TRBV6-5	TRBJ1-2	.	CASSTTGTTYGYTF	TGTGCCAGCAGTACTACAGGGACGACCTATGGCTACACCTTC
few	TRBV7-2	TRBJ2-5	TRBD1	CASSPRTGYEGETQYF	TGTGCCAGCAGCCCCCGGACAGGGTATGAAGGGGAGACCCAGTACTTC
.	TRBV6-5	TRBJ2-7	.	CASSYSRQGYEQYF	TGTGCCAGCAGTTACTCGAGGCAGGGCTACGAGCAGTACTTC
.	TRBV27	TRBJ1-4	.	CASKDTATNEKLFF	TGTGCCAGCAAGGACACCGCAACTAATGAAAAACTGTTTTTT
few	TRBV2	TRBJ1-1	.	CASRSGGRAFF	TGTGCCAGCAGAAGCGGGGGGCGGGCTTTCTTT
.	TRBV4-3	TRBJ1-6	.	CASSQEYGGRGNSPLHF	TGCGCCAGCAGCCAAGAATACGGAGGGCGGGGAAATTCACCCCTCCACTTT
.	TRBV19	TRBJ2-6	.	CASKSSGANVLTF	TGTGCCAGTAAGAGCTCTGGGGCCAACGTCCTGACTTTC
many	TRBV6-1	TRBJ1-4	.	CASNQGPTNEKLFF	TGTGCCAGCAATCAGGGGCCCACTAATGAAAAACTGTTTTTT
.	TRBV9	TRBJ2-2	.	CASSLVQNTGELFF	TGTGCCAGCAGCTTAGTTCAGAACACCGGGGAGCTGTTTTTT
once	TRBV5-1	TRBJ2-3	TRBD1	CASSSTPSLGQSTDTQYF	TGCGCCAGCAGCTCCACCCCCAGCTTGGGACAGAGCACAGATACGCAGTATTTT
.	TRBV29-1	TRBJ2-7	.	CSVFRGFDEQYF	TGCAGCGTTTTCAGGGGTTTCGACGAGCAGTACTTC
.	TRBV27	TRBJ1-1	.	CASSPQGRGTEAFF	TGTGCCAGCAGCCCCCAGGGTAGGGGCACTGAAGCTTTCTTT
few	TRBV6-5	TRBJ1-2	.	CASRSTGSRNYGYTF	TGTGCCAGCAGGTCCACAGGGAGCAGGAACTATGGCTACACCTTC
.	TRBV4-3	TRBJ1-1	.	CASSRDGSRQGFKMNTEAFF	TGCGCCAGCAGCCGGGACGGCTCTCGGCAGGGGTTCAAGATGAACACTGAAGCTTTCTTT
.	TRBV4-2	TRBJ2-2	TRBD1	CASSQDVTGGTGELFF	TGTGCCAGCAGCCAAGATGTGACAGGGGGAACCGGGGAGCTGTTTTTT
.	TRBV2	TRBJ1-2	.	CASSEQGSGYTF	TGTGCCAGCAGTGAACAGGGATCTGGCTACACCTTC
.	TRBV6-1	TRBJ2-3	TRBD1	CASSEGHRGYSTDTQYF	TGTGCCAGCAGTGAAGGCCACAGGGGCTATAGCACAGATACGCAGTATTTT
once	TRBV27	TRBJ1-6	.	CASRSRDNSPLHF	TGTGCCAGCAGATCCAGGGATAATTCACCCCTCCACTTT
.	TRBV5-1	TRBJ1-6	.	CASSLDRAGNSPLHF	TGCGCCAGCAGCTTGGACAGGGCTGGGAATTCACCCCTCCACTTT
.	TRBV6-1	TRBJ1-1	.	CASSETGWAFF	TGTGCCAGCAGTGAAACAGGGTGGGCTTTCTTT
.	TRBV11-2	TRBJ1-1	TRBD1	CASSLRTGGGEAFF	TGTGCCAGCAGCCTACGGACAGGGGGCGGTGAAGCTTTCTTT